The next 22 T cell receptor beta chains were all read from a single sample in a study of monozygotic twins with inflammatory bowel disease. No DNA is given; TCRdb re-called the 5' RACE reads and lists each CDR3 protein once. This listing includes 300,000 to 350,000 distinct CDR3 sequences. Input material: blood. Receptors originate from a human donor with ulcerative colitis or Crohn's disease, or a healthy co-twin of an affected twin (not recorded which).

V gene TRBV5-5 combines with J gene TRBJ1-6; TCRdb proposes TRBD1, but this gene call is untestable without DNA. Germline lookup yields CDR1 SGHKS and CDR2 YYEKEE (reference sequence). The CDR3 totals 14 residues. The CDR3 sequence: CASSFFQGNSPLHF.

V usage is TRBV5-3 and J usage is TRBJ1-4; there is no DNA to check the TCRdb D call of TRBD1. TRBV5-3 is identified as an open reading frame with a role that is uncertain. This CDR3 region has 14 residues. The CDR3: CARFRDSQNEKLFF.

The rearrangement links TRBV6-6 to TRBJ2-1; absent DNA, TCRdb's TRBD2 call cannot be checked. Germline V gives CDR1 MNHNY, CDR2 SVGAGI (reference sequence). This CDR3 spans 14 amino acids. The CDR3 spells CASSSAGLAVKQFF.

The CDR3 reads CASSLSPSAYEQYF. The V gene is TRBV5-4, the J gene TRBJ2-7. This CDR3 has 14 residues. CDR1 is SGHNT and CDR2 is YYREEE in the germline V gene (reference sequence).

The chain combines TRBV20-1 with TRBJ1-2; TCRdb outputs TRBD1, but without DNA this stays unchecked. This CDR3 is 13 amino acids long. The germline CDR1 and CDR2 sequences are DFQATT and SNEGSKA (reference sequence). CDR3 loop: CSAYLGVVYGYTF.

The chain employs TRBV7-3 and TRBJ1-1; without DNA, the TCRdb call of TRBD1 cannot be checked. The CDR3 runs to 14 residues. The germline CDR1 and CDR2 sequences are SGHTA and FQGTGA. The CDR3 loop reads CASSRREGGTEAFF.

The rearrangement uses TRBV25-1 and TRBJ2-7. The CDR3 length is 11 residues. Germline CDR1 and CDR2: MGHDK and SYGVNS. CDR3 residues: CASSERFEQYF.

This chain's CDR3 is CASRTGQGTDTQYF. J is TRBJ2-3 and V is TRBV2; TCRdb designates TRBD1, a call that cannot be tested without DNA. CDR1 and CDR2 from the germline V gene are SNHLY and FYNNEI. This CDR3 has 14 residues.

The chain is built from TRBV5-5 and TRBJ2-1; the TRBD1 assignment by TCRdb is unverifiable without DNA. CDR1 and CDR2 (germline): SGHKS, YYEKEE (reference sequence). The CDR3 has 13 amino acids. CDR3: CASSLPGANEQFF.

The chain carries TRBV20-1 and TRBJ1-2; TCRdb designates TRBD1, a call that cannot be tested without DNA. This CDR3 is built from 14 residues. Germline V gives CDR1 DFQATT, CDR2 SNEGSKA (reference sequence). The CDR3 loop reads CSVKEGVGGYGYTF.

CDR3 residues: CASSRGTSGGPYQETQYF. The V gene is TRBV3-1, the J gene TRBJ2-5; checking the TCRdb D call of TRBD2 is not possible without DNA. The CDR3 consists of 18 residues. Germline-derived CDR1 and CDR2 are LGHDT and YNNKEL (reference sequence).

The chain couples TRBV15 to TRBJ2-7; the D call from TCRdb, TRBD2, cannot be confirmed without DNA. The CDR3 runs 15 residues. Germline V gene data show CDR1 as LNHNV and CDR2 as YYDKDF (reference sequence). The CDR3 spells CATSRDRTTVYEQYF.

The CDR3 is CASSLRTVYSYNEQFF. The chain couples TRBV7-9 to TRBJ2-1; the D gene TCRdb calls, TRBD1, cannot be checked with no DNA. Germline-derived CDR1 and CDR2 are SEHNR and FQNEAQ (reference sequence). This CDR3 contains 16 residues. Full variable domain (rest looked up from reference TRBV7-9 and TRBJ2-1): DTGVSQNPRHKITKRGQNVTFRCDPISEHNRLYWYRQTLGQGPEFLTYFQNEAQLEKSRLLSDRFSAERPKGSFSTLEIQRTEQGDSAMYLCASSLRTVYSYNEQFFGPGTRLTVL.

CDR3 in amino acids: CASSFTGFGETQYF. The V and J genes are TRBV12-3 or TRBV12-4 and TRBJ2-5; there is no DNA to check the TCRdb D call of TRBD1. The CDR3 spans 14 residues.

The chain couples TRBV7-9 to TRBJ1-5. The CDR3 consists of 16 residues. CDR1 and CDR2 (germline): SEHNR, FQNEAQ (reference sequence). The CDR3 spells CASSSDSRGWDQPQHF.

V gene TRBV5-1 combines with J gene TRBJ1-3; the TCRdb D gene call, TRBD1, has no DNA to confirm it. This CDR3 comprises 17 residues. Germline lookup yields CDR1 SGHRS and CDR2 YFSETQ. The CDR3 is CASSSTGSGISGNTIYF.

CDR3 protein: CASSEPRGRAGTF. The chain has TRBV7-9 and TRBJ1-2; the TCRdb call, TRBD1, lacks DNA for checking. Germline CDR1 reads SEHNR; CDR2 reads FQNEAQ (reference sequence). The CDR3 consists of 13 residues.

V usage is TRBV25-1 and J usage is TRBJ2-5; TCRdb reports TRBD1, a call that lacks DNA to check it against. CDR1 is MGHDK and CDR2 is SYGVNS in the germline V gene. This CDR3 is 16 amino acids long. CDR3 sequence: CASSGSRTGPKETQYF.

The V call is TRBV4-3, the J call TRBJ1-2; no DNA is available, so the TRBD1 call from TCRdb remains unchecked. In germline, CDR1 is LGHNA, CDR2 YSLEER. The CDR3 extends over 15 amino acids. CDR3 amino acids: CASSKLGGADYGYTF.

The chain uses TRBV19 and TRBJ1-5. The germline gives CDR1 LNHDA, CDR2 SQIVND (reference sequence). This CDR3 contains 15 residues. CDR3 sequence: CASSSLRISNQPQHF. Filled out from reference TRBV19 and TRBJ1-5, the complete variable domain reads DGGITQSPKYLFRKEGQNVTLSCEQNLNHDAMYWYRQDPGQGLRLIYYSQIVNDFQKGDIAEGYSVSREKKESFPLTVTSAQKNPTAFYLCASSSLRISNQPQHFGDGTRLSIL.

The gene calls are TRBV5-1 and TRBJ2-1; checking the TCRdb D call of TRBD1 is not possible without DNA. Germline V gene data show CDR1 as SGHRS and CDR2 as YFSETQ. CDR3 length equals 15 residues. The CDR3 region is CASIPGQGTYNEQFF. Filled out from reference TRBV5-1 and TRBJ2-1, the complete variable domain reads KAGVTQTPRYLIKTRGQQVTLSCSPISGHRSVSWYQQTPGQGLQFLFEYFSETQRNKGNFPGRFSGRQFSNSRSEMNVSTLELGDSALYLCASIPGQGTYNEQFFGPGTRLTVL.

The CDR3 sequence: CASSTRLAVTSTDTQYF. The chain recombines TRBV7-2 with TRBJ2-3; TCRdb gives TRBD2 as the D gene, but with no DNA this cannot be confirmed. CDR3 length equals 17 residues. Germline V lookup: CDR1 SGHTA, CDR2 FQGNSA.